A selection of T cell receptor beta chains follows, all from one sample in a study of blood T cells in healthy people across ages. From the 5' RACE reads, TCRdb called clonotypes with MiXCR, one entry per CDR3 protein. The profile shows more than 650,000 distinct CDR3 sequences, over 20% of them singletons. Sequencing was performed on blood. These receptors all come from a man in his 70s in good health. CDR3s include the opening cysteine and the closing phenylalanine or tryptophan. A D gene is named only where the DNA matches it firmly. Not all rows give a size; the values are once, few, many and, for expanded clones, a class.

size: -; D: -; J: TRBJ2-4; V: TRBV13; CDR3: CASRLSLAPLAKNIQYF; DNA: TGTGCCAGCAGACTCAGCCTAGCACCCTTAGCCAAAAACATTCAGTACTTC
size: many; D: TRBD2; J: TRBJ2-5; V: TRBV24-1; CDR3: CATSDLRAGGPRETQYF; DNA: TGTGCCACCAGTGATTTACGAGCGGGAGGTCCCCGGGAGACCCAGTACTTC
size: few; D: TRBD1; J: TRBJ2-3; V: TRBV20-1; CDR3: CSYGQGAADTQYF; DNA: TGCAGTTATGGACAGGGGGCAGCAGATACGCAGTATTTT
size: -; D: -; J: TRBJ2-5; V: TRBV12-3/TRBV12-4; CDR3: CASSEVGHSIQETQYF; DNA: TGTGCCAGCAGCGAGGTCGGGCACTCCATTCAAGAGACCCAGTACTTC
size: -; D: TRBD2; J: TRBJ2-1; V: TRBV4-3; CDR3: CASSQDWGGRGEQFF; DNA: TGCGCCAGCAGCCAAGATTGGGGCGGGAGAGGTGAGCAGTTCTTC
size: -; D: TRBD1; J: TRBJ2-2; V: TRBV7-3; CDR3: CASSSRTGGTYANTGELFF; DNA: TGTGCCAGCAGCTCACGGACAGGGGGGACTTATGCGAACACCGGGGAGCTGTTTTTT
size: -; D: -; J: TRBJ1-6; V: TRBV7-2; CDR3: CASTPYRAGPNSPLHF; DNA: TGTGCCAGCACCCCCTATCGTGCAGGCCCCAATTCACCCCTCCACTTT
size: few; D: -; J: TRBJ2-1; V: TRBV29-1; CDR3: CSVGPYNEQFF; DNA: TGCAGCGTTGGTCCGTACAATGAGCAGTTCTTC
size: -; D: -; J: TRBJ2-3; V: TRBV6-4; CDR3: CASSLPGPTFTDTQYF; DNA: TGTGCCAGCAGTTTACCGGGACCCACGTTCACAGATACGCAGTATTTT
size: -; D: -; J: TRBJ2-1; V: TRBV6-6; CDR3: CASGRGQGGSYNEQFF; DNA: TGTGCCAGCGGCCGGGGGCAGGGGGGCTCCTACAATGAGCAGTTCTTC
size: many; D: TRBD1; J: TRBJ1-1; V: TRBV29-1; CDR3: CSVGDRNTEAFF; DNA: TGCAGCGTGGGGGACAGGAACACTGAAGCTTTCTTT
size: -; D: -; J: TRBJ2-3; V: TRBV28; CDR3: CASQDGQSIITDTQYF; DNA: TGTGCCAGCCAAGACGGACAATCAATAATCACAGATACGCAGTATTTT
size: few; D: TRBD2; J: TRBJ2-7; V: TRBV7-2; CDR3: CASSSGLGTQEQYF; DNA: TGTGCCAGCAGCTCCGGACTAGGAACGCAAGAGCAGTACTTC
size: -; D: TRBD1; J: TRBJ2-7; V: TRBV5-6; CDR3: CASSSRGQGASYEQYF; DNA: TGTGCCAGCAGCTCAAGAGGACAGGGAGCATCCTACGAGCAGTACTTC
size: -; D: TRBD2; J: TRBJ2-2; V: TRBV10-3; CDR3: CAISVRGDHTGELFF; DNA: TGTGCCATCAGTGTACGGGGGGACCACACCGGGGAGCTGTTTTTT
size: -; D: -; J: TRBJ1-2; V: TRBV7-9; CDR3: CASRSSENCGYTF; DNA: TGTGCCAGCAGGTCGTCAGAAAACTGTGGCTACACCTTC
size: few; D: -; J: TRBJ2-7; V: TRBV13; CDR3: CASSSSGLTYEQYF; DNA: TGTGCCAGCAGCTCAAGCGGCCTCACCTACGAGCAGTACTTC
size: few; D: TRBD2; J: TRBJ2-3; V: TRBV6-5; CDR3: CASSYSSSGGDTQYF; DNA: TGTGCCAGCAGTTACTCGTCTAGCGGGGGGGATACGCAGTATTTT
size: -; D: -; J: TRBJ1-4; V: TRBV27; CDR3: CASSEIGRSGEKLFF; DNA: TGTGCCAGCAGTGAGATCGGACGGTCTGGGGAAAAACTGTTTTTT
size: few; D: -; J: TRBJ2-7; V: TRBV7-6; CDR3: CASSLYSGGDEQYF; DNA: TGTGCCAGCAGCTTATACTCCGGAGGGGATGAGCAGTACTTC
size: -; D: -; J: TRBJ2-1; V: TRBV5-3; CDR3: CARSLPLWSSYNEQSF; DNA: TGTGCCAGAAGCTTGCCCCTCTGGAGCTCCTACAATGAGCAGTCCTTC
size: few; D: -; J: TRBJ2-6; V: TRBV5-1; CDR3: CASSWPQGFAGANVLTF; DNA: TGCGCCAGCAGCTGGCCCCAGGGGTTTGCTGGGGCCAACGTCCTGACTTTC
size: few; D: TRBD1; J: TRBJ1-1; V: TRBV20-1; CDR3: CSATPWDRAGITEAFF; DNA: TGCAGTGCCACCCCCTGGGACAGGGCAGGAATAACTGAAGCTTTCTTT
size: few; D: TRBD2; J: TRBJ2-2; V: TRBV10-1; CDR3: CATGRGAGELFF; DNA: TGCGCCACCGGTCGGGGGGCCGGGGAGCTGTTTTTT
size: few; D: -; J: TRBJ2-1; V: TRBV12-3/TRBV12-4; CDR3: CASSLPPRNNEQFF; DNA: TGTGCCAGCAGTTTACCACCAAGAAACAATGAGCAGTTCTTC
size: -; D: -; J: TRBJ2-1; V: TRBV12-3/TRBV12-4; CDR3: CASRSSTTPYNEQFF; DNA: TGTGCCAGCAGAAGTAGTACTACCCCCTACAATGAGCAGTTCTTC
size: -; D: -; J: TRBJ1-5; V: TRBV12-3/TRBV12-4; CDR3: CASTQTGLNQPQHF; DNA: TGTGCCAGCACTCAGACGGGACTTAATCAGCCCCAGCATTTC
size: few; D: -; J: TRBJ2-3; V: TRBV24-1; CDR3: CATRGDTDTQYF; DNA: TGTGCCACCAGGGGGGACACAGATACGCAGTATTTT
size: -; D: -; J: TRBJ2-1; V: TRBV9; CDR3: CASSVGGGSVNEQFF; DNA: TGTGCCAGCAGCGTAGGAGGGGGTTCCGTCAATGAGCAGTTCTTC
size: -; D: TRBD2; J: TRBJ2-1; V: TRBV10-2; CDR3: CASSREGLPNNEQFF; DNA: TGCGCCAGCAGTAGAGAGGGACTACCCAACAATGAGCAGTTCTTC
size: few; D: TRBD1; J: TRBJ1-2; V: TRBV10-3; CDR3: CAIRYRGTDGYTF; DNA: TGTGCCATCAGATACAGGGGAACAGATGGCTACACCTTC
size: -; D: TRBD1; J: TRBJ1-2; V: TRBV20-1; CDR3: CSARPPGTGSGYTF; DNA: TGCAGTGCTAGACCCCCCGGGACAGGGTCTGGCTACACCTTC
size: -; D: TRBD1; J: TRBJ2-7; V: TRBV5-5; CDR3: CASSSRGQGTYEQYF; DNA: TGTGCCAGCAGCTCAAGGGGGCAGGGGACCTACGAGCAGTACTTC
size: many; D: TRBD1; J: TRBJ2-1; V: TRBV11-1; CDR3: CASTTGGGPYNEQFF; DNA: TGTGCCAGCACCACAGGGGGTGGGCCTTACAATGAGCAGTTCTTC
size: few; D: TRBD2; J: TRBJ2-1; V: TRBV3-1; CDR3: CASSPSPGRVNGQFF; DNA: TGTGCCAGCAGCCCCAGTCCAGGGAGGGTCAATGGGCAGTTCTTC